The clone carrying this TCR beta chain was picked up a small number of times. Unique molecular identifiers were incorporated during preparation of the TCRbeta library. TCRdb analysed the PCR reads with MiXCR anew, one entry per CDR3 protein. This repertoire shows 280,000 or so distinct CDR3 sequences, 11% found once; its top ten account for roughly a quarter. The sample is drawn from a study of T-cell reconstitution after alpha-beta-depleted transplantation in children. The sequence was collected from a male patient between 2 and 15 years old who had a stem cell transplant for chronic granulomatous disease, so the T cells may come from the graft donor. The sample here was peripheral blood, taken 180 days after TCRalphabeta/CD19-depleted stem cell transplant.

DNA of the CDR3: TGTGCCAGCTCACCACCAGCTATAGGACGTTGGAACAATGAGCAGTTCTTC. Protein product: CASSPPAIGRWNNEQFF. The chain couples TRBV18 to TRBJ2-1; no clear D gene. The CDR3 loop spans 17 amino acids. The ends were cut back, 0 bases at V and 5 bases at J, with 17 bases in the middle. CDR1 and CDR2 from the germline V gene are KGHSH and LQKENI.